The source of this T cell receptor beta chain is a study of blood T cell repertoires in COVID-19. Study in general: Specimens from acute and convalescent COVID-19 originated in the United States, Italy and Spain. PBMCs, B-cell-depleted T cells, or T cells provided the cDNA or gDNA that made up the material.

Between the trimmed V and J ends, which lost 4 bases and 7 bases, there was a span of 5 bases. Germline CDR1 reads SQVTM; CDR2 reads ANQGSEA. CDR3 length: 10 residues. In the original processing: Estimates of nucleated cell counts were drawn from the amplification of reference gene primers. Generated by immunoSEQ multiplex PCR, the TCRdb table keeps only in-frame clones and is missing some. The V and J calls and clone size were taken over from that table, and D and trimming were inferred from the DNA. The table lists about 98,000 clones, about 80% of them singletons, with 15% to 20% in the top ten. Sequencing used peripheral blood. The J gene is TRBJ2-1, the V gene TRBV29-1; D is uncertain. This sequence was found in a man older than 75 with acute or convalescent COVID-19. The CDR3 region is CSVAQNEQFF. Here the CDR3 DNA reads TGCAGCGTTGCACAGAATGAGCAGTTCTTC.